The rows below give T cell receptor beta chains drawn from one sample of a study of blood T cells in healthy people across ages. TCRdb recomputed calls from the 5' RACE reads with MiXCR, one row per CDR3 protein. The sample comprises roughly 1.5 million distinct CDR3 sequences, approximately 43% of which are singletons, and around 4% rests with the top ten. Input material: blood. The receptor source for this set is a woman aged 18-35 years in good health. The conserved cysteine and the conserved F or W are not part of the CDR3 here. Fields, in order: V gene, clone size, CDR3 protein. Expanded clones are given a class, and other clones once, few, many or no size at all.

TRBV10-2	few	ASRVAGIYNEQF
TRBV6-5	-	ASRKRGQGISEQY
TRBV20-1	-	SAHSSGRYNEQY
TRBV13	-	ASTLKGGAYEQY
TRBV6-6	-	ASRGTNYEQY
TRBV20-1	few	SARPTGLYNSPLH
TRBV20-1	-	SATRGQGIAKNIQY
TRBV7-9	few	ATEPKYESGELF
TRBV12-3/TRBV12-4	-	ASTDGATNEKLF
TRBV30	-	AWSQTNVEQY
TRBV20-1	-	SARGVWNQPQH
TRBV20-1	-	SARDRWSTDTQY
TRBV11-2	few	ASSARRTSGSRNEQF
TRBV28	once	ASNSMGNTRELF
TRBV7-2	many	ASSLEGTGNQPQH
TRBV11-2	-	ASSHLAGGLTDTQY
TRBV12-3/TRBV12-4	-	ASSLGGLSYT
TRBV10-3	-	AISEAEISYEQY
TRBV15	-	ATRRSNTGELF
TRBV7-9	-	ASSLGLAGDETQY
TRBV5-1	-	ASAKTTNEQF
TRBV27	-	ASSSFGGGTEAF
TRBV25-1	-	ASSDPGQGLTNEKLF
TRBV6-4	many	ASSDGTNNEQF
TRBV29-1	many	SVELRGRAGLYNEQF
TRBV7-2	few	ASSLALAGGITDTQY
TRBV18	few	ASSLQRGRGFNEQF